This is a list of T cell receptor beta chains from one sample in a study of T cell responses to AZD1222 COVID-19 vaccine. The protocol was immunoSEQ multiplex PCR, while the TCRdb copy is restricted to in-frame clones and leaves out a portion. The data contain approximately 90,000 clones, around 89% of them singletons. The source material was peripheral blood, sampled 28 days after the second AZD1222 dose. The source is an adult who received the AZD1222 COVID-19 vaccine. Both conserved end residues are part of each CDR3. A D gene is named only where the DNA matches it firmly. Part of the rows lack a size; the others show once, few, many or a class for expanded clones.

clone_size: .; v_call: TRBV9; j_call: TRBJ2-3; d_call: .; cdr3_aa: CASSGPSDTQYF; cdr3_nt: TGTGCCAGCAGCGGTCCTTCGGATACGCAGTATTTT
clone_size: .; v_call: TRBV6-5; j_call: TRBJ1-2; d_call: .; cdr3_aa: CASRPGNYGYTF; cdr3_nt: TGTGCCAGCAGACCAGGAAACTATGGCTACACCTTC
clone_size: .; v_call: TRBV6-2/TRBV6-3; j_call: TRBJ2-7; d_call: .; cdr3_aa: CASSLQGDYEQYF; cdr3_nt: TGTGCCAGCAGTTTACAAGGGGACTACGAGCAGTACTTC
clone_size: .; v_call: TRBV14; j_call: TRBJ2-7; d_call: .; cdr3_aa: CATGPPYEQYF; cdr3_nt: TGTGCCACCGGCCCTCCCTACGAGCAGTACTTC
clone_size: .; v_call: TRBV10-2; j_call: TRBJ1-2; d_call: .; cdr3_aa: CASSDAGNWGYGYTF; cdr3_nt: TGCGCCAGCAGTGATGCCGGCAATTGGGGATATGGCTACACCTTC
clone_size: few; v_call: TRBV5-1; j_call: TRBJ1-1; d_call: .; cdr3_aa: CASLRSPGQNTEAFF; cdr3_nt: TGCGCCAGCCTCAGGTCGCCTGGACAGAACACTGAAGCTTTCTTT
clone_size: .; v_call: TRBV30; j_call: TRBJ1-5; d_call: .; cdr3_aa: CAWSVSGQGGLTQHF; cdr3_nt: TGTGCCTGGAGTGTATCGGGGCAGGGCGGATTGACCCAGCATTTT
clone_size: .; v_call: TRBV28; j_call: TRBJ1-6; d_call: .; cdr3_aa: CASRRGGGGNSPLHF; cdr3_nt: TGTGCCAGCAGGCGGGGGGGAGGGGGGAATTCACCCCTCCACTTT
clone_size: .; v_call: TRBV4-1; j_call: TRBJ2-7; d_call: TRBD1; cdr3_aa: CASSQTPGTADEQYF; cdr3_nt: TGCGCCAGCAGCCAAACACCCGGGACAGCGGACGAGCAGTACTTC
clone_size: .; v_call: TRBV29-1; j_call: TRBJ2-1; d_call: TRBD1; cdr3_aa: CSVVGQVSYNEQFF; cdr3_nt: TGCAGCGTCGTGGGACAGGTATCCTACAATGAGCAGTTCTTC
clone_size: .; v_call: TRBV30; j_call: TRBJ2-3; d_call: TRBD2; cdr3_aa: CAWSGSTSGITDTQYF; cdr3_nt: TGTGCCTGGAGTGGATCGACTAGCGGTATCACAGATACGCAGTATTTT
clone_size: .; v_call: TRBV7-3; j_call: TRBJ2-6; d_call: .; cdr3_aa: CASSLWGAGANVLTF; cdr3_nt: TGTGCCAGCAGCTTATGGGGAGCTGGGGCCAACGTCCTGACTTTC
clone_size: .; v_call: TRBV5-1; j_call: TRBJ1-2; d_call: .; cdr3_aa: CASSQADPNYGYTF; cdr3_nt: TGCGCCAGTTCGCAGGCAGACCCGAACTATGGCTACACCTTC
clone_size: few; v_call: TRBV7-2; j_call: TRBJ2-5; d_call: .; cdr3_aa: CASSLGRQETQYF; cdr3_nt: TGTGCCAGCAGCTTAGGGAGACAAGAGACCCAGTACTTC
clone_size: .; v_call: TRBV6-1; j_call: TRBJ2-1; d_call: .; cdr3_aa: CASSEGHSPSYNEQFF; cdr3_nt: TGTGCCAGCAGTGAAGGGCACAGCCCATCCTACAATGAGCAGTTCTTC
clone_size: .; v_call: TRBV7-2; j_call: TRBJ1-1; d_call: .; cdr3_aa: CASSSMGGVNTEAFF; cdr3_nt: TGTGCCAGCAGCTCCATGGGGGGGGTGAACACTGAAGCTTTCTTT
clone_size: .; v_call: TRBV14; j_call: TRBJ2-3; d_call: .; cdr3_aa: CASSQDWLYTQYF; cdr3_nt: TGTGCCAGCAGCCAAGACTGGCTTTATACGCAGTATTTT
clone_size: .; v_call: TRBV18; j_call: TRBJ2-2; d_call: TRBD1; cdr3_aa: CASSLGTGGANTGELFF; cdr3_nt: TGTGCCAGCTCCCTAGGGACAGGGGGCGCGAACACCGGGGAGCTGTTTTTT
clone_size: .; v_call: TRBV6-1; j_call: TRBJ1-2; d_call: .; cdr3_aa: CASSDGGTYLRYTF; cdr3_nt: TGTGCCAGCAGTGACGGCGGGACATATTTGCGCTACACCTTC
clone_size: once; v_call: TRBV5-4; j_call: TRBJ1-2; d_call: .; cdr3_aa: CASSRILLANYGYTF; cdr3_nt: TGTGCCAGCAGCCGTATTCTATTAGCTAACTATGGCTACACCTTC
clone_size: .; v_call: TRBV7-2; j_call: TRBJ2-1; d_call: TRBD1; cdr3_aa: CASSARTGVYNEQFF; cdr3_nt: TGTGCCAGCAGCGCCCGGACAGGGGTCTACAATGAGCAGTTCTTC
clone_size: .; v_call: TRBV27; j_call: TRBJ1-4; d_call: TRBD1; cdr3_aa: CASTFLGTGGPSEKLFF; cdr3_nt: TGTGCCAGCACCTTCCTAGGGACAGGGGGCCCGAGTGAAAAACTGTTTTTT
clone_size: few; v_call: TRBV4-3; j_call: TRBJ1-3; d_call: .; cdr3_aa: CASSQDRTGNTIYF; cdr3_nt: TGCGCCAGCAGCCAAGATCGCACAGGAAACACCATATATTTT
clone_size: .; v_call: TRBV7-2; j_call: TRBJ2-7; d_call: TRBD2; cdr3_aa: CASSLGRGEAYEQYF; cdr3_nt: TGTGCCAGCAGCTTAGGGCGGGGGGAAGCCTACGAGCAGTACTTC
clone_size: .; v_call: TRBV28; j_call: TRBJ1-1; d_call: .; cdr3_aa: CASSLQGSVNTEAFF; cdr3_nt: TGTGCCAGCAGCCTACAGGGTTCCGTGAACACTGAAGCTTTCTTT
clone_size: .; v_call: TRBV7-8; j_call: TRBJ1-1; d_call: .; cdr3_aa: CASSLGSSDTEAFF; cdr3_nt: TGTGCCAGCAGCCTGGGGTCTTCAGACACTGAAGCTTTCTTT
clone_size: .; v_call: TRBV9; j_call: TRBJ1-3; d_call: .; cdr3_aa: CASSALIGGGTGSGNTIYF; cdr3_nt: TGTGCCAGCAGCGCCCTTATCGGCGGGGGGACGGGGTCTGGAAACACCATATATTTT
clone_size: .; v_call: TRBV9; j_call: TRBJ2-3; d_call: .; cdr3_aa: CASSAWYSSTDTQYF; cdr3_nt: TGTGCCAGCAGCGCCTGGTATTCTAGCACAGATACGCAGTATTTT
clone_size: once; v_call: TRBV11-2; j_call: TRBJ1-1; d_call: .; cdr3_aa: CASSLGTGWPTEAFF; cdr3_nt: TGTGCCAGCAGCTTAGGAACAGGGTGGCCCACTGAAGCTTTCTTT
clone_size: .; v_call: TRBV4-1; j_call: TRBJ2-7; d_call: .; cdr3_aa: CASSPYSGGQVAYEQYF; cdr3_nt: TGCGCCAGCAGCCCGTATTCGGGTGGGCAGGTAGCCTACGAGCAGTACTTC
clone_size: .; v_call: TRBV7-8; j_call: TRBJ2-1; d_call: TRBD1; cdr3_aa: CASSSYRGTSPNEQFF; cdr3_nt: TGTGCCAGCAGCTCCTACAGGGGGACAAGTCCCAATGAGCAGTTCTTC
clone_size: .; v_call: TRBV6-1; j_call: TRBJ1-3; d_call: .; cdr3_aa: CASSEYVSSGNTIYF; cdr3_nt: TGTGCCAGCAGTGAATACGTTAGCTCTGGAAACACCATATATTTT
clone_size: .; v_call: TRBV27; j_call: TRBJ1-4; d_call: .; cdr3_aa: CASAQGNLGRKLFF; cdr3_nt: TGTGCCAGCGCACAGGGAAATCTAGGCCGAAAACTGTTTTTT
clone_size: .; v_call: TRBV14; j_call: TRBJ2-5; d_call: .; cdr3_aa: CASSQGTGTAQETQYF; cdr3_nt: TGTGCCAGCAGCCAAGGGACCGGGACGGCTCAAGAGACCCAGTACTTC
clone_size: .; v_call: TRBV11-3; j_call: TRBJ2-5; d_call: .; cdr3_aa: CASSLKETQYF; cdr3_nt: TGTGCCAGCAGCTTAAAGGAGACCCAGTACTTC
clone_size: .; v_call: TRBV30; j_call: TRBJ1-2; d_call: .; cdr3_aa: CAWKSFGRGGYGYTF; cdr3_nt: TGTGCCTGGAAATCCTTCGGCAGGGGAGGCTATGGCTACACCTTC
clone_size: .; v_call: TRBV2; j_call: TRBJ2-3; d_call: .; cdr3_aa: CASTGAGDTQYF; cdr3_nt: TGTGCCAGCACCGGGGCAGGAGATACGCAGTATTTT
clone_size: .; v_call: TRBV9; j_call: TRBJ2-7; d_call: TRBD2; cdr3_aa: CASSAPVTSGGDYEQYF; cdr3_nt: TGTGCCAGCAGCGCCCCCGTGACTAGCGGGGGAGACTACGAGCAGTACTTC
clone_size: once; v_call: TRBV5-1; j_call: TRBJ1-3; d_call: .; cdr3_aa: CASSTSPSGSGNTIYF; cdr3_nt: TGCGCCAGCAGCACCTCTCCCTCCGGCTCTGGAAACACCATATATTTT
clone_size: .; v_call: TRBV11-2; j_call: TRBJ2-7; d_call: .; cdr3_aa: CASSLRAGSSYEQYF; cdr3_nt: TGTGCCAGCAGCTTAAGGGCAGGGAGCTCCTACGAGCAGTACTTC
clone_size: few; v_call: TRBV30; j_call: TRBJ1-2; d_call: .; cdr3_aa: CAWSVRGVEQLRGLGYTF; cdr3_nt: TGTGCCTGGAGTGTACGAGGAGTCGAACAGCTCCGGGGGTTGGGCTACACCTTC
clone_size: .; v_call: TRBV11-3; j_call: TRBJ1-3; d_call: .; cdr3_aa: CASSPVGEDTIYF; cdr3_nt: TGTGCCAGCAGTCCCGTTGGGGAAGACACCATATATTTT
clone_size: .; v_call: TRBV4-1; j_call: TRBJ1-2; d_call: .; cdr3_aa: CASSQDPSGSYGYTF; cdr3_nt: TGCGCCAGCAGCCAAGATCCGTCAGGGTCCTATGGCTACACCTTC
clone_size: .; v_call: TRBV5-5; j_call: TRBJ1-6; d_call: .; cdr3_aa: CASSLRSPGPYSPLHF; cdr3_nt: TGTGCCAGCAGCTTGAGGTCGCCGGGCCCTTATTCACCCCTCCACTTT
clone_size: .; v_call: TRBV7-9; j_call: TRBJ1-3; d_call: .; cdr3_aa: CASIPPPPVPGNTIYF; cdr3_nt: TGTGCCAGCATCCCACCCCCCCCAGTCCCTGGAAACACCATATATTTT
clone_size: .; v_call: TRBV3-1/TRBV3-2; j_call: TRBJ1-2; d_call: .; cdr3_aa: CASSQDDEEEQNAWPLFYGYTF; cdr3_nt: TGTGCCAGCAGCCAAGACGATGAGGAAGAGCAGAACGCATGGCCCCTATTTTATGGCTACACCTTC
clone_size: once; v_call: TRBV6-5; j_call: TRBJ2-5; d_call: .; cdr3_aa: CASSPFGGLETQYF; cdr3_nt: TGTGCCAGCAGCCCCTTTGGAGGCCTGGAGACCCAGTACTTC
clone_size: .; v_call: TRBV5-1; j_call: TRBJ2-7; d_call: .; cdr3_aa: CASSPEGGGFRNEQYF; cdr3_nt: TGCGCCAGCAGCCCCGAGGGGGGGGGCTTTAGGAACGAGCAGTACTTC
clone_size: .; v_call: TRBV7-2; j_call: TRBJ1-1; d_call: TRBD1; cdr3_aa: CASSFQGGSTEAFF; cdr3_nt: TGTGCCAGCAGCTTTCAGGGGGGGAGTACTGAAGCTTTCTTT
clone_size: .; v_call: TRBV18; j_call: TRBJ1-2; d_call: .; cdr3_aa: CASSPGGSDYGYTF; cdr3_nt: TGTGCCAGCTCCCCCGGGGGGTCAGATTATGGCTACACCTTC
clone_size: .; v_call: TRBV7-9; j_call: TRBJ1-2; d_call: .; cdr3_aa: CASSFSLTNYGYTF; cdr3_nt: TGTGCCAGCAGCTTCAGCCTGACTAACTATGGCTACACCTTC